Described below is a single TCR beta chain sequence and its context. Profiled with immunoSEQ multiplex PCR; TCRdb holds only in-frame clones, not every one. The sample records 400,000 to 550,000 clones, 85% to 90% being singletons. The data derive from a study of blood T cell repertoires in COVID-19. The receptor was isolated from a woman aged 30 to 39 with acute or convalescent COVID-19. Sequenced sample: peripheral blood.

The CDR3 DNA is TGTGCCAGCAGCCAAGACAAGCTAGCCAAAAACATTCAGTACTTC. It encodes CASSQDKLAKNIQYF. The chain employs TRBV4-2 and TRBJ2-4; unclear D gene. This CDR3 spans 15 amino acids. Trimming took 0 bases from V and 0 from J, leaving 6 bases between them. CDR1 is LGHNA, CDR2 YNFKEQ, per germline.